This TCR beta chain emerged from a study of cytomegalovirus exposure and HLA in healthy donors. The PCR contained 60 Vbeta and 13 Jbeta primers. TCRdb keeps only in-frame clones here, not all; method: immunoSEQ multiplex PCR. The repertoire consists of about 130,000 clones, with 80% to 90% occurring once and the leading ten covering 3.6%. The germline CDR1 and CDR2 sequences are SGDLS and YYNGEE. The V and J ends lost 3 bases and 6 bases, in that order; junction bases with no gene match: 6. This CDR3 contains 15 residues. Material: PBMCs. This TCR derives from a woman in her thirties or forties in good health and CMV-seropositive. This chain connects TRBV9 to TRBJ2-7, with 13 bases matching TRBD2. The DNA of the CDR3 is TGTGCCAGCAGCGCAGGACTAGCGGGAGTGGGCGAGCAGTACTTC. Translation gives CASSAGLAGVGEQYF.